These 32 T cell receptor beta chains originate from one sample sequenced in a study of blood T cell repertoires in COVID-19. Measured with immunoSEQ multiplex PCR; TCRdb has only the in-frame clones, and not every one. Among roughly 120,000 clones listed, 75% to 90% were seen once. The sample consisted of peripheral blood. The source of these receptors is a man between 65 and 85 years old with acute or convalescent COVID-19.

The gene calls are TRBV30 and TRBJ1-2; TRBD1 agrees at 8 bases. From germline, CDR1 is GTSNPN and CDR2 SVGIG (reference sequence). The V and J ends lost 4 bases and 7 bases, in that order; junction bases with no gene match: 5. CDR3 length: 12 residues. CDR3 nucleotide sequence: TGTGCCTGGAAGCAGGGGGCTTTTGGCTACACCTTC. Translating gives CAWKQGAFGYTF.

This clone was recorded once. CDR3 amino acids: CASSELMGQGSNSPLHF. CDR3 DNA: TGTGCCAGCAGTGAACTAATGGGACAGGGTTCGAATTCACCCCTCCACTTT. This rearrangement joins TRBV6-1 to TRBJ1-6; 9 bases line up with TRBD1. CDR1 is MNHNS, CDR2 SASEGT, per germline. Trimming took 2 bases from V and 7 from J; bases not matched to a gene: 9. The CDR3 is 17 amino acids.

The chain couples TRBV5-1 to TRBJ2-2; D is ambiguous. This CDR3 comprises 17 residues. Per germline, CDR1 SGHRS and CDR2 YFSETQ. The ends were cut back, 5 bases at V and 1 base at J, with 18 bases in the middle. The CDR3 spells CASRRNPSLMNTGELFF. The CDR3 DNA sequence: TGCGCCAGCAGGAGGAACCCCTCACTAATGAACACCGGGGAGCTGTTTTTT.

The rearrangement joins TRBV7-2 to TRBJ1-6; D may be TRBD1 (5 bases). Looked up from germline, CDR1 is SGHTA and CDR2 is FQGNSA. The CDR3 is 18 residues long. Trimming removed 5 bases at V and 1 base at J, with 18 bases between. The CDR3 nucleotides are TGTGCCAGCAGCCGGGTCGGAGTCGGGGGATCCTATAATTCACCCCTCCACTTT. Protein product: CASSRVGVGGSYNSPLHF.

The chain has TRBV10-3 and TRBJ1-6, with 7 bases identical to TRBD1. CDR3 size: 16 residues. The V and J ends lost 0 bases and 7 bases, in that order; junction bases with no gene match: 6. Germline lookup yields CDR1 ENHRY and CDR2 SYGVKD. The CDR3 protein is CAISESPGTDNSPLHF. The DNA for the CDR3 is TGTGCCATCAGTGAGTCTCCCGGGACAGACAATTCACCCCTCCACTTT.

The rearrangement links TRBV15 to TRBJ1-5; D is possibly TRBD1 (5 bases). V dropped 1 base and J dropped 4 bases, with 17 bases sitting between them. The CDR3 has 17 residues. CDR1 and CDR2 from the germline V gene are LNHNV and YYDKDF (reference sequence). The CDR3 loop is CATSRGLMTERNQPQHF. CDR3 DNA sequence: TGTGCCACCAGCAGAGGCTTAATGACAGAGCGAAATCAGCCCCAGCATTTT.

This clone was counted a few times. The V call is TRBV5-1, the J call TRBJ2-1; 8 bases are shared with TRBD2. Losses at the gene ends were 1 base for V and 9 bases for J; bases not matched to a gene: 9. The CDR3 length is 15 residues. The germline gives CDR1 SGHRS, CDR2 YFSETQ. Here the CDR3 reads CASSLMAGGTLEQFF. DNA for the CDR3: TGCGCCAGCAGCTTGATGGCGGGGGGCACGCTTGAGCAGTTCTTC.

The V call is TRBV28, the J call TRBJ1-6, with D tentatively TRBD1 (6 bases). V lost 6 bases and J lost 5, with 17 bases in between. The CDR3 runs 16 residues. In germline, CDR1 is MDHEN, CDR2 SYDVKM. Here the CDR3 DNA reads TGTGCCAGCAGGAGGGGGACCTATGGTAATAATTCACCCCTCCACTTT. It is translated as CASRRGTYGNNSPLHF.

The CDR3 region has the DNA TGTGCCAGCAGCGAAAGGGACTCCTGGAGCGATGAGCAGTTCTTC. It yields the protein CASSERDSWSDEQFF. The chain couples TRBV21-1 to TRBJ2-1; the table's D call of TRBD2 was not tested on the DNA. TRBV21-1 is a recognized pseudogene. The length of the CDR3 is 15 residues.

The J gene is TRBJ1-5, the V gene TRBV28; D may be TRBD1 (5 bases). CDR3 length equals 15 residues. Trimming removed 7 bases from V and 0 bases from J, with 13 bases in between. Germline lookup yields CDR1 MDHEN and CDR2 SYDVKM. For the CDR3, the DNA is TGTGCCAGCACCGCACAGGCTTATAGCAATCAGCCCCAGCATTTT. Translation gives CASTAQAYSNQPQHF. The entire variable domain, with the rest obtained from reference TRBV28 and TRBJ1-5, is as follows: DVKVTQSSRYLVKRTGEKVFLECVQDMDHENMFWYRQDPGLGLRLIYFSYDVKMKEKGDIPEGYSVSREKKERFSLILESASTNQTSMYLCASTAQAYSNQPQHFGDGTRLSIL.

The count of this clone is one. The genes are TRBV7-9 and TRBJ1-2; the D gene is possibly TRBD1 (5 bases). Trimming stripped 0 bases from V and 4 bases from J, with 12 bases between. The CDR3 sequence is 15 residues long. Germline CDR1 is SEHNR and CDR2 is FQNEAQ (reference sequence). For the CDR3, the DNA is TGTGCCAGCAGCTTAGCTCAGGCAGGGCTCTATGGCTACACCTTC. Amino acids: CASSLAQAGLYGYTF. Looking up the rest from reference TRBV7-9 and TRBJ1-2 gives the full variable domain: DTGVSQNPRHKITKRGQNVTFRCDPISEHNRLYWYRQTLGQGPEFLTYFQNEAQLEKSRLLSDRFSAERPKGSFSTLEIQRTEQGDSAMYLCASSLAQAGLYGYTFGSGTRLTVV.

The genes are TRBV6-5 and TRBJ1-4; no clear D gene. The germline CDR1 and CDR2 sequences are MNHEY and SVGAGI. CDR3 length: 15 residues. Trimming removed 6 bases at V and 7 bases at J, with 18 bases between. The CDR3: CASSGGPVIREKLFF. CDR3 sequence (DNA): TGTGCCAGCAGCGGAGGGCCCGTCATTCGTGAAAAACTGTTTTTT.

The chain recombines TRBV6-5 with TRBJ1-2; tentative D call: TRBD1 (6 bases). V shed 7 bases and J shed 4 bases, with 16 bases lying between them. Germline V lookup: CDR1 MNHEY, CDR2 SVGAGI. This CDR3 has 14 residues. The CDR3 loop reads CASTRGGARYGYTF. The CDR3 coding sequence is TGTGCCAGCACCCGGGGGGGGGCGCGCTATGGCTACACCTTC.

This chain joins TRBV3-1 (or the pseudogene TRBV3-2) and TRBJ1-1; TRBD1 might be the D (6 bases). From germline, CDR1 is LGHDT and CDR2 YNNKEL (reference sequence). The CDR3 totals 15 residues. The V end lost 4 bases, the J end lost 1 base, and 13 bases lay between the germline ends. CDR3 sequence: CASSLKPGQNTEAFF. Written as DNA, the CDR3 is TGTGCCAGCAGCCTTAAACCGGGACAGAACACTGAAGCTTTCTTT.

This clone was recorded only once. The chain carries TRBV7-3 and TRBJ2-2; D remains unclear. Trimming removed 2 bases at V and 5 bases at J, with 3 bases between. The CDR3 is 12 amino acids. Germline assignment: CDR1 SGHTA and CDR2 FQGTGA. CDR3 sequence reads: CASSLQTGELFF. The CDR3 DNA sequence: TGTGCCAGCAGCTTACAAACCGGGGAGCTGTTTTTT.

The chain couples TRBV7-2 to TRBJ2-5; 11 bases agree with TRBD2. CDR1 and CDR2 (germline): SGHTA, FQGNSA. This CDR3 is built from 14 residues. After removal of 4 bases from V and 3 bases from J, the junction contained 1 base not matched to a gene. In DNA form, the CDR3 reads TGTGCCAGCAGCTCGACTAGCGGGAAAGAGACCCAGTACTTC. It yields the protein CASSSTSGKETQYF.

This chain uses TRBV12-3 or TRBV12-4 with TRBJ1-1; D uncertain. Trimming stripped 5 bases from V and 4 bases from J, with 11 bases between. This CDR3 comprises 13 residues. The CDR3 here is CASSRRSATEAFF. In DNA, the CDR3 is TGTGCCAGCAGTCGTAGGAGTGCCACTGAAGCTTTCTTT.

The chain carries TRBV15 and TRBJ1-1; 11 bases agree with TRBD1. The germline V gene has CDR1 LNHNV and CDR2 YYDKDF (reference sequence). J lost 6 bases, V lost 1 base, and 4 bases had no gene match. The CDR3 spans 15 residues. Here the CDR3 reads CATSRGGTGGSEAFF. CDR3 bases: TGTGCCACCAGCAGAGGCGGGACAGGGGGTTCTGAAGCTTTCTTT.

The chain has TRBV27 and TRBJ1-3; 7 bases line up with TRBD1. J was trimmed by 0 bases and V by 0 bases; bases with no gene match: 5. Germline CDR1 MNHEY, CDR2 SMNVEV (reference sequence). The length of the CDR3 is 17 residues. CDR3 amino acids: CASSLSWTGLSGNTIYF. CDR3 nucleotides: TGTGCCAGCAGTTTATCCTGGACAGGCCTCTCTGGAAACACCATATATTTT.

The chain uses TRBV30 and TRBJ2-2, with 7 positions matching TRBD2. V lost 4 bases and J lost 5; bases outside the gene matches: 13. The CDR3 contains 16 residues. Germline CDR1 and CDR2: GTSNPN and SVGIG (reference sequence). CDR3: CAWTSLRGGGTGELFF. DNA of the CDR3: TGTGCCTGGACCAGTCTAAGGGGCGGGGGTACCGGGGAGCTGTTTTTT.

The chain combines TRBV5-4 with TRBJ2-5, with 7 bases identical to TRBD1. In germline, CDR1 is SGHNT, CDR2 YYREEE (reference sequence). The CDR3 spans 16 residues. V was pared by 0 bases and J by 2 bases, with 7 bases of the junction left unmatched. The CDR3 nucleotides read TGTGCCAGCAGCTTGGGCACAGGGGCTAATCAAGAGACCCAGTACTTC. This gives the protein CASSLGTGANQETQYF. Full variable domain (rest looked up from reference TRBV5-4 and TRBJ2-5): ETGVTQSPTHLIKTRGQQVTLRCSSQSGHNTVSWYQQALGQGPQFIFQYYREEENGRGNFPPRFSGLQFPNYSSELNVNALELDDSALYLCASSLGTGANQETQYFGPGTRLLVL.

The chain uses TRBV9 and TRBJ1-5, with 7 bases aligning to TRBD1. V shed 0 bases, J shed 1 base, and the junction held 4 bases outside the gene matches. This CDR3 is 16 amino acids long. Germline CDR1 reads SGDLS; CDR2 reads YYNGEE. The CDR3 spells CASSVGTGESNQPQHF. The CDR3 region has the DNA TGTGCCAGCAGCGTAGGAACAGGGGAAAGCAATCAGCCCCAGCATTTT.

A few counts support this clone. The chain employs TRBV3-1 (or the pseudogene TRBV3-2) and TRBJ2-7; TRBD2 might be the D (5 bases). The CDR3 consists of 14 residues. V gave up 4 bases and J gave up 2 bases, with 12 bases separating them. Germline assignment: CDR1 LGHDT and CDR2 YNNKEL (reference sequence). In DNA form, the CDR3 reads TGTGCCAGCAGCCTCGGACTCAAGGCCTACGAGCAGTACTTC. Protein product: CASSLGLKAYEQYF.

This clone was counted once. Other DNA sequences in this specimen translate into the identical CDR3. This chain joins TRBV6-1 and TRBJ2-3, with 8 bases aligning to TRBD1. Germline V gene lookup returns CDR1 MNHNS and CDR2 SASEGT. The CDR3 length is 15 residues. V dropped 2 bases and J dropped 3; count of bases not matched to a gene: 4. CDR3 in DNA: TGTGCCAGCAGTGAATTACAGGGGGTAACAGATACGCAGTATTTT. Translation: CASSELQGVTDTQYF.

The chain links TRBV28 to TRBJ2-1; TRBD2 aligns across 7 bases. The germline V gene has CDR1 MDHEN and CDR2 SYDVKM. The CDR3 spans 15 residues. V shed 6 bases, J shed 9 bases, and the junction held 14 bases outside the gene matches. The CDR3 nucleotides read TGTGCCAGCAGAGGGTCCCGGGGGGAATGGTCTGAGCAGTTCTTC. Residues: CASRGSRGEWSEQFF.

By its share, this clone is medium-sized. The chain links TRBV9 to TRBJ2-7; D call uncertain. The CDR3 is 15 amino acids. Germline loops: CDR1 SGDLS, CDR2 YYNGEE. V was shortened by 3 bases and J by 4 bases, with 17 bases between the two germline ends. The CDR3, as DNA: TGTGCCAGCAGCGCGCATCCCACGAACTCATACGAGCAGTACTTC. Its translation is CASSAHPTNSYEQYF. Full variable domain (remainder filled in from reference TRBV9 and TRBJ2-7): DSGVTQTPKHLITATGQRVTLRCSPRSGDLSVYWYQQSLDQGLQFLIQYYNGEERAKGNILERFSAQQFPDLHSELNLSSLELGDSALYFCASSAHPTNSYEQYFGPGTRLTVT.

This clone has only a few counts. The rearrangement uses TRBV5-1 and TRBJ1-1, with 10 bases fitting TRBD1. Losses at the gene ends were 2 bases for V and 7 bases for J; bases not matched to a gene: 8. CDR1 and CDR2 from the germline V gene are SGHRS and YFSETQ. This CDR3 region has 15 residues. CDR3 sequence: CASSLEGQGQGEAFF. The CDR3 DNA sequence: TGCGCCAGCAGCTTAGAGGGACAGGGGCAAGGTGAAGCTTTCTTT.

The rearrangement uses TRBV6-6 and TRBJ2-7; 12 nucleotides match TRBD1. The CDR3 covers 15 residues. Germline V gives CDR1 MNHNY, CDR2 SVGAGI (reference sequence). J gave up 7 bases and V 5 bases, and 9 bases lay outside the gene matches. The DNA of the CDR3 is TGTGCCAGCAGTATAACGGGACAGGGGGCTAGGGAGCAGTACTTC. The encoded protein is CASSITGQGAREQYF.

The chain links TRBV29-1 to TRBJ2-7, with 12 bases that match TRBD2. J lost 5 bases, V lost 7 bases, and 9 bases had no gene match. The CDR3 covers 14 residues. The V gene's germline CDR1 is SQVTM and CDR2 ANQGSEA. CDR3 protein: CSATLAGGPNEQYF. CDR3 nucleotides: TGCAGCGCAACACTAGCGGGGGGTCCTAACGAGCAGTACTTC.

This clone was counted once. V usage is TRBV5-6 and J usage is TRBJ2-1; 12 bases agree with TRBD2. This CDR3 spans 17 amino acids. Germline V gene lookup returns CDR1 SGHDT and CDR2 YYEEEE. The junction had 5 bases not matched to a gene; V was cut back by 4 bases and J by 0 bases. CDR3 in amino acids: CASSRLAGVGSYNEQFF. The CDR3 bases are TGTGCCAGCAGCCGACTAGCGGGAGTGGGCTCCTACAATGAGCAGTTCTTC.

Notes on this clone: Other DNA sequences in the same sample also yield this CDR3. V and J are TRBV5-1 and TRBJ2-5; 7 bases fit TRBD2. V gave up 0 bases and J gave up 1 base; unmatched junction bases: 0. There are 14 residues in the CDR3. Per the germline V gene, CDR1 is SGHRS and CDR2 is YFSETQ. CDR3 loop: CASSLAGGQETQYF. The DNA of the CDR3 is TGCGCCAGCAGCTTGGCGGGGGGCCAAGAGACCCAGTACTTC.

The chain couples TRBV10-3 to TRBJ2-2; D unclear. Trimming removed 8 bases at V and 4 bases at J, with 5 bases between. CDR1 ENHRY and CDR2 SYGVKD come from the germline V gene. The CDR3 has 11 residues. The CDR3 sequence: CAIGRTGELFF. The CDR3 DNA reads TGTGCCATCGGGCGCACCGGGGAGCTGTTTTTT.